This TCR beta chain was recorded in a study of blood T cell repertoires in COVID-19 (dated by TCRdb to the early 2020s). Regarding the complete study: Samples from collaborators originated in the United States, Italy and Spain and spanned both the acute and convalescent phases of COVID-19. Deeply sampled blood TCRbeta repertoires from subjects exposed to, actively infected with, or recovered from COVID-19 were included in the dataset. Where available, HLA class I and class II types were obtained from metadata supplied by the sample provider rather than from assay-based typing. The repertoires were released in a freely available public database intended as a resource for research on the immune response to SARS-CoV-2. Sample metadata almost always included a de-identified subject ID, COVID-19 status, age in years and sex. The prospective study material was composed of cDNA or gDNA derived from T cells, B-cell-depleted T cells, or PBMCs. Samples came from the ongoing ImmuneRACE study (first 160 participants) plus 1,254 subjects from 6 global collaborators.

At one collaborating source in Seattle, patients were enrolled during active infection and were followed longitudinally through the course of disease. Collaborating institutions collected whole blood in K2EDTA tubes following their own protocols. For TCRbeta analysis, collaborators shipped samples as frozen whole blood, isolated PBMCs, or DNA extracted from either of those sample types. From a lookup of the germline V gene, CDR1 and CDR2 are SNHLY and FYNNEI. Measured from the cysteine to the phenylalanine, the CDR3 is 13 residues long. This entry keeps only the CDR3 DNA: 39 bases, framed from base 1. Trimming removed 1 base from V and 4 bases from J, leaving 7 bases between the germline ends. TCRbeta CDR3 regions were amplified from genomic DNA using the immunoSEQ Assay, a bias-controlled multiplex PCR. The published analysis was carried out like this. The number of nucleated cells in each sample was estimated from the amplification of reference gene primers within the assay. To quantify the absolute abundance of each unique TCRbeta CDR3 rearrangement, sequence reads were collapsed and filtered. Productive Simpson clonality was computed per sample as the square root of Simpson's diversity index over productive rearrangements. The table was pulled from immuneACCESS by TCRdb, which kept in-frame rearrangements only. Such tables lose some clones; where checked, under half of the loss comes from unresolved V genes, and the rest has no known cause. V and J calls plus clone size are reproduced from that table; the DNA served to infer D and trimming. The sample table shows roughly 350,000 clones, and around 87% are seen once. Jointly, the top ten make up about 6% of the sample.

On this clone: Its antigen target is currently unknown. Base qualities were left out, and no much larger clone turns up one base away.

Results and caveats for the whole study, not just this receptor: The quantity of clinical and demographic metadata differed by source and by participant and was supplied without curation.

This TCR came from a woman between 45 and 60 years old with COVID-19, enrolled during active disease. The rearranged segments are TRBV2 and TRBJ1-2; the D gene is perhaps TRBD1, from 6 matching bases. The sample was peripheral blood. The CDR3 region reads CASSEGDIYGYTF. DNA sequence: TGTGCCAGCAGTGAAGGGGACATCTATGGCTACACCTTC.